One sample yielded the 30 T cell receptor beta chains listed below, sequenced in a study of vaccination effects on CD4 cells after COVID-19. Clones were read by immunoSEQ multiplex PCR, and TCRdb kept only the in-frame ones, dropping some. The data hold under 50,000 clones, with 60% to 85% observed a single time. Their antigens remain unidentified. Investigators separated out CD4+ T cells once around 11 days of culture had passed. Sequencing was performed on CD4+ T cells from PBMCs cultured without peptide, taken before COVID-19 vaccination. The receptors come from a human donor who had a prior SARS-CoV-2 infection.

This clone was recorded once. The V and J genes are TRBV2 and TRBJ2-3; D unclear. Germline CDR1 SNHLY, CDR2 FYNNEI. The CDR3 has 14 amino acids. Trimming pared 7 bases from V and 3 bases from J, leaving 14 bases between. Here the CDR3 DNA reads TGTGCCAGCACGATGCGTAGGGAAACAGATACGCAGTATTTT. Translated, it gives CASTMRRETDTQYF. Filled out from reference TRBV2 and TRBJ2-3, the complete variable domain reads EPEVTQTPSHQVTQMGQEVILRCVPISNHLYFYWYRQILGQKVEFLVSFYNNEISEKSEIFDDQFSVERPDGSNFTLKIRSTKLEDSAMYFCASTMRRETDTQYFGPGTRLTVL.

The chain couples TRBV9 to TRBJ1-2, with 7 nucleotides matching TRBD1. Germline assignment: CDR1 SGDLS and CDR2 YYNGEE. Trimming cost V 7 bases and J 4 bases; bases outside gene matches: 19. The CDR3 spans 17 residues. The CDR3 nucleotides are TGTGCCAGCCGGAGGGGGCCCACGGGGGAGGGGGGCTATGGCTACACCTTC. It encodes CASRRGPTGEGGYGYTF.

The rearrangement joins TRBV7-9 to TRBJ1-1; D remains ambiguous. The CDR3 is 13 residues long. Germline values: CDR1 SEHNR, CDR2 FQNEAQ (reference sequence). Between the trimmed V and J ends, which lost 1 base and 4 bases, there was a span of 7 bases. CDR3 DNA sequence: TGTGCCAGCAGCTTAGAGGGTGGCACTGAAGCTTTCTTT. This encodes CASSLEGGTEAFF.

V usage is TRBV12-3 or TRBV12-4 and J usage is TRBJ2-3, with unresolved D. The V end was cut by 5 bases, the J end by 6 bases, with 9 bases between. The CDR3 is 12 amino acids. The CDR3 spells CASSRQMDTQYF. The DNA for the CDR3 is TGTGCCAGCAGTCGGCAGATGGATACGCAGTATTTT.

The CDR3 spells CASSRVAGVLETQYF. The CDR3 DNA reads TGTGCCAGCAGCCGTGTGGCGGGAGTCCTCGAGACCCAGTACTTC. The V call is TRBV5-6, the J call TRBJ2-5, with 7 bases matching TRBD2. V trimming: 4 bases; J trimming: 5 bases; junction bases outside the gene matches: 11. Per germline, CDR1 SGHDT and CDR2 YYEEEE. The CDR3 runs to 15 residues.

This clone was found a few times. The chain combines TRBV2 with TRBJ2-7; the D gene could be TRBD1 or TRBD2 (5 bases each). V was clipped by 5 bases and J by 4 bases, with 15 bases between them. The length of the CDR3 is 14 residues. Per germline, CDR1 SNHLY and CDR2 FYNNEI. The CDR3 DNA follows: TGTGCCAGCAGTAACGGGGCGAACGAATACGAGCAGTACTTC. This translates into CASSNGANEYEQYF.

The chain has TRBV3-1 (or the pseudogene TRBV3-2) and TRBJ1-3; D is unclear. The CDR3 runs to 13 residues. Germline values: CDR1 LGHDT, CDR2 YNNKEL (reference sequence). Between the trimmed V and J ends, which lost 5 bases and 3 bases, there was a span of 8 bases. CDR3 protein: CASSYSSGNTIYF. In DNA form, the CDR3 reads TGTGCCAGCAGCTACTCCAGTGGAAACACCATATATTTT.

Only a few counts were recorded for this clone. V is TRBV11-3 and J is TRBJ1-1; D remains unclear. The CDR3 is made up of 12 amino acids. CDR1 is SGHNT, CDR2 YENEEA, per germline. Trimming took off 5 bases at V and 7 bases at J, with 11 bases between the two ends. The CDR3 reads CASSRREFEAFF. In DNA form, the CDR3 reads TGTGCCAGCAGCCGCCGGGAGTTTGAAGCTTTCTTT. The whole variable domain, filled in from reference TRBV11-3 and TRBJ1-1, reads EAGVVQSPRYKIIEKKQPVAFWCNPISGHNTLYWYLQNLGQGPELLIRYENEEAVDDSQLPKDRFSAERLKGVDSTLKIQPAELGDSAVYLCASSRREFEAFFGQGTRLTVV.

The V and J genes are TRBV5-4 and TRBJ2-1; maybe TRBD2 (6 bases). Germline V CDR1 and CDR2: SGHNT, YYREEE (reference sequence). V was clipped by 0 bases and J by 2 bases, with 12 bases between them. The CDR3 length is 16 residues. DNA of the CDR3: TGTGCCAGCAGCTTGGGAAGTAGCGGCACCTACAATGAGCAGTTCTTC. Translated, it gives CASSLGSSGTYNEQFF.

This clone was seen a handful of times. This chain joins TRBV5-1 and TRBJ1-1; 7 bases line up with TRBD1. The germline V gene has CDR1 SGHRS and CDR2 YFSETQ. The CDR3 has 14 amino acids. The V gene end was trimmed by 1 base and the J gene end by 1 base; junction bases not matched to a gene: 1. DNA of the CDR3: TGCGCCAGCAGCTTGAACAGGGGGAACACTGAAGCTTTCTTT. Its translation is CASSLNRGNTEAFF.

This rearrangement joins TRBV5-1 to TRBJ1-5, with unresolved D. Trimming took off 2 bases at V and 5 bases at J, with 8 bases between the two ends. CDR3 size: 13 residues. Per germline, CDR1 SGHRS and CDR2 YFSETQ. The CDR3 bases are TGCGCCAGCAGCTTAGGTTCGGATCAGCCCCAGCATTTT. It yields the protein CASSLGSDQPQHF.

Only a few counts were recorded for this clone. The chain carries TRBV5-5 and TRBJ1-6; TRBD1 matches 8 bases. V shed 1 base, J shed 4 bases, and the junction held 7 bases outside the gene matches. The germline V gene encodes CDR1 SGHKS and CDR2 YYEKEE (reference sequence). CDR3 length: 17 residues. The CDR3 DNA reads TGTGCCAGCAGCTTGAGGGAGACAGGGGTGTATAATTCACCCCTCCACTTT. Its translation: CASSLRETGVYNSPLHF.

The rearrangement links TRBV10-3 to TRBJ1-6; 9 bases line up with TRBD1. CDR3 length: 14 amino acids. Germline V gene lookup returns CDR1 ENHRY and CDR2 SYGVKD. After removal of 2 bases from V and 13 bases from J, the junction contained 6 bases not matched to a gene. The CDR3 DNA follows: TGTGCCATCAGTGAGAGGACAGGGGTTGAGCCCCTCCACTTT. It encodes CAISERTGVEPLHF.

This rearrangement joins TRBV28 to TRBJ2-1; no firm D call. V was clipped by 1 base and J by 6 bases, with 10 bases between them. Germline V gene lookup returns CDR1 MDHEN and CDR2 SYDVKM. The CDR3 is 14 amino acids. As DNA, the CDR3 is TGTGCCAGCAGTTTATTAAGTATGGGCAATGAGCAGTTCTTC. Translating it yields CASSLLSMGNEQFF.

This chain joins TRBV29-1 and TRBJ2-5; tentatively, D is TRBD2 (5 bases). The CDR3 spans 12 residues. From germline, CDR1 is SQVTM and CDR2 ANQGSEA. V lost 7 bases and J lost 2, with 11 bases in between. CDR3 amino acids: CSARTGQETQYF. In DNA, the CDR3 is TGCAGCGCCAGGACTGGACAAGAGACCCAGTACTTC.

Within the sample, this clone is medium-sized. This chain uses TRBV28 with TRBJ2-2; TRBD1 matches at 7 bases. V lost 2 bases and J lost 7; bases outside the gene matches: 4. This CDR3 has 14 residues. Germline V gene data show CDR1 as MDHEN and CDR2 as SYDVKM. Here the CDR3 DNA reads TGTGCCAGCAGTTTAAATGCAGGGGGCGGGGAGCTGTTTTTT. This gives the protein CASSLNAGGGELFF.

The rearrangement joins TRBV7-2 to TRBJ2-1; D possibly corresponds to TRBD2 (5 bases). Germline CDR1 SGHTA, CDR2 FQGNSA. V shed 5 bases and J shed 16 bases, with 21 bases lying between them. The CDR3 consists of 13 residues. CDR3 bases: TGTGCCAGCAGCCCGAGCCTGGAGGATCCGTGTTTCTTC. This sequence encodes CASSPSLEDPCFF.

This CDR3 is CASSPQRGSSYEQYF. CDR3 nucleotide sequence: TGTGCCAGCAGCCCCCAACGTGGCAGCTCCTACGAGCAGTACTTC. V gene TRBV5-5 combines with J gene TRBJ2-7; the D is unclear. The ends were cut back, 4 bases at V and 0 bases at J, with 14 bases in the middle. This CDR3 has 15 amino acids. Per germline, CDR1 SGHKS and CDR2 YYEKEE (reference sequence).

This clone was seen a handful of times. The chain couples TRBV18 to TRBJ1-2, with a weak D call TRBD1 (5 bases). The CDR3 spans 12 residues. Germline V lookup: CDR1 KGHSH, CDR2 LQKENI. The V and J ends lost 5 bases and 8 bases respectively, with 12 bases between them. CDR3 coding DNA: TGTGCCAGCTCAGAGACCAGGGAGGGCTACACCTTC. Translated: CASSETREGYTF.

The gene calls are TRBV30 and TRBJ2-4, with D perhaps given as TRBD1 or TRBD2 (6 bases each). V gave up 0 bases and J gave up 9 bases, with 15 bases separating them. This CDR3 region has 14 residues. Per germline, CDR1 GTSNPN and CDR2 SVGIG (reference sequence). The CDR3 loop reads CAWSVPGGHGIQYF. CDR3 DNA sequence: TGTGCCTGGAGTGTACCTGGGGGGCACGGCATTCAGTACTTC.

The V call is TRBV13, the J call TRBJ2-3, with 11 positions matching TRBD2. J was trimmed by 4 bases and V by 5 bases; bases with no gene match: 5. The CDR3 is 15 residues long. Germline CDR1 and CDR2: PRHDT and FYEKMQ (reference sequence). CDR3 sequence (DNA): TGTGCCAGCAGCGGAGGGACTAGCGGCGCAGATACGCAGTATTTT. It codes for CASSGGTSGADTQYF.

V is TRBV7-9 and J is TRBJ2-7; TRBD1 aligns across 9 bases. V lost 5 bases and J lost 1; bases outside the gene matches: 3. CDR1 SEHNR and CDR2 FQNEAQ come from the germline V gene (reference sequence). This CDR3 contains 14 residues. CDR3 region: CASSVGQGSYEQYF. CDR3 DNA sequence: TGTGCCAGCAGCGTTGGACAGGGGTCCTACGAGCAGTACTTC.

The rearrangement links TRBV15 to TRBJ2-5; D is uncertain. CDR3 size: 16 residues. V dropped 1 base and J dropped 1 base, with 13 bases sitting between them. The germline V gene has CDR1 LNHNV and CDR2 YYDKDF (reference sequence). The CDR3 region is CATSRAGSPSQETQYF. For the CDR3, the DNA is TGTGCCACCAGCAGAGCCGGGTCCCCCAGCCAAGAGACCCAGTACTTC. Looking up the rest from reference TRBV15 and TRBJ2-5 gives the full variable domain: DAMVIQNPRYQVTQFGKPVTLSCSQTLNHNVMYWYQQKSSQAPKLLFHYYDKDFNNEADTPDNFQSRRPNTSFCFLDIRSPGLGDTAMYLCATSRAGSPSQETQYFGPGTRLLVL.

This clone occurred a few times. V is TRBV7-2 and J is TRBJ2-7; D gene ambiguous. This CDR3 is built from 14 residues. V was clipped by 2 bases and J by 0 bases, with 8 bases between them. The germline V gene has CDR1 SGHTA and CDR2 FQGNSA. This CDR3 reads CASSLIRSSYEQYF. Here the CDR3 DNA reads TGTGCCAGCAGCTTAATAAGAAGCTCCTACGAGCAGTACTTC. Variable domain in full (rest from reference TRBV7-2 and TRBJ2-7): GAGVSQSPSNKVTEKGKDVELRCDPISGHTALYWYRQSLGQGLEFLIYFQGNSAPDKSGLPSDRFSAERTGGSVSTLTIQRTQQEDSAVYLCASSLIRSSYEQYFGPGTRLTVT.

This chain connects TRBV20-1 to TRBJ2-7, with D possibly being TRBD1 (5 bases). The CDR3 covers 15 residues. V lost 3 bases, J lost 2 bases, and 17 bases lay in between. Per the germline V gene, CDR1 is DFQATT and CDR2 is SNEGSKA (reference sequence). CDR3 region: CSASSTGNPTYEQYF. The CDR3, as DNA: TGCAGTGCTAGTAGCACAGGCAATCCTACCTACGAGCAGTACTTC.

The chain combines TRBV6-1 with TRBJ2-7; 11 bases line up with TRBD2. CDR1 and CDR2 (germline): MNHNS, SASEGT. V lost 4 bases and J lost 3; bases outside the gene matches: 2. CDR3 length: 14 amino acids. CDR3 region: CASSVAGGDYEQYF. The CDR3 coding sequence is TGTGCCAGCAGTGTAGCGGGGGGGGACTACGAGCAGTACTTC.

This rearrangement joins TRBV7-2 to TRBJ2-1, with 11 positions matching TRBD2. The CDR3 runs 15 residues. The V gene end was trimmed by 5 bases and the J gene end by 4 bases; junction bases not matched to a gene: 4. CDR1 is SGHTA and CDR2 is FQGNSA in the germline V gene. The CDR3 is CASSRLAGTYNEQFF. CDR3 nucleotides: TGTGCCAGCAGCAGACTAGCGGGGACATACAATGAGCAGTTCTTC.

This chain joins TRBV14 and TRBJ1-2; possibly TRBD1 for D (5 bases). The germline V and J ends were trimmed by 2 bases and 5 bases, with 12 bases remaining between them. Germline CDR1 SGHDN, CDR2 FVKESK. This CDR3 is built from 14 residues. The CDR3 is CASSQSARGYGYTF. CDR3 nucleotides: TGTGCCAGCAGCCAATCCGCGAGGGGATATGGCTACACCTTC.

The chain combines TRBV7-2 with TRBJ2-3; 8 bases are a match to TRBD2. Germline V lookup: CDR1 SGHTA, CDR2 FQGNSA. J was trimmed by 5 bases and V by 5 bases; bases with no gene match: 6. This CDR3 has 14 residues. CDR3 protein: CASSISGSEDTQYF. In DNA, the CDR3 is TGTGCCAGCAGCATCAGCGGGAGTGAAGATACGCAGTATTTT.

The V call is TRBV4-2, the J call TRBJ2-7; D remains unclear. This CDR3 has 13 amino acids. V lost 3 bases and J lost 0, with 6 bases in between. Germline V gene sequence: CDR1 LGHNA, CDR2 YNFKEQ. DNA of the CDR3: TGTGCCAGCAGCCAGGCCCCCTCCTACGAGCAGTACTTC. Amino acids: CASSQAPSYEQYF.